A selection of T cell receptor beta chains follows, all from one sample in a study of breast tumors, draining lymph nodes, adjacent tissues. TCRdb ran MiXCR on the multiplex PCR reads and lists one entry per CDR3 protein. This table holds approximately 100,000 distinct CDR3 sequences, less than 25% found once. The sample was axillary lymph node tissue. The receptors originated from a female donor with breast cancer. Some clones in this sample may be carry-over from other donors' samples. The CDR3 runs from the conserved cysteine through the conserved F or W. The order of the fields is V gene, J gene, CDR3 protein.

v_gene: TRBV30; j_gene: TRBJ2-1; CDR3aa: CACQPGFGFSEQFF
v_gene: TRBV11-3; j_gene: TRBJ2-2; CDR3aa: CASSLSGGNTGELFF
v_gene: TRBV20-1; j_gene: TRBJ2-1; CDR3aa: CSVGRGETTHNEQFF
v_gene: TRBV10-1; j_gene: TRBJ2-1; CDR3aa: CASRQAASGGYNEQFF
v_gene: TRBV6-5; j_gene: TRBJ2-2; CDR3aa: CASSYDQGTTGELFF
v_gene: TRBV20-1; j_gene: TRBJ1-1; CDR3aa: CSADATRGAFF
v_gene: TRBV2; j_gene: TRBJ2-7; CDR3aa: CASIRLAGSTTVEQYF
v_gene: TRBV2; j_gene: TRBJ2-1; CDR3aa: CASSKSRGQGNANEQFF
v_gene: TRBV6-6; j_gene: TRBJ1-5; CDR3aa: CASREQGRGQPQHF
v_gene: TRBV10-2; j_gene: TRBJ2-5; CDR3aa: CASNEFAGGGVETQYF
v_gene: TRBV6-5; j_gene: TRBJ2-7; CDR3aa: CASSPLPGQGKHEQYF
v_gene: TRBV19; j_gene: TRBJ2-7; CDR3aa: CASSSRGGTTEQYF
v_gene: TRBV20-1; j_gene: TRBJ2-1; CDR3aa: CSARVPGGVATYNEQFF
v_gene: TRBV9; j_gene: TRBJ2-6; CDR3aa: CASSVGPTGDGANVLTF
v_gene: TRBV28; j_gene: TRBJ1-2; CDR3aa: CASSPDPQGGPFFYGYTF
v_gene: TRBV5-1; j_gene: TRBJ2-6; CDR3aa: CASSSGSGANVLTF
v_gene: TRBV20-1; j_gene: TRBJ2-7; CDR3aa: CSARDPRQGGIYEQYF
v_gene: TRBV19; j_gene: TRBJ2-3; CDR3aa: CATRDFEDTQYF
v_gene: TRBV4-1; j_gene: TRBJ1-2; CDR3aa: CASSQDLLMSGYTF
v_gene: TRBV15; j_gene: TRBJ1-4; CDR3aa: CATSRDKGSNEKLFF
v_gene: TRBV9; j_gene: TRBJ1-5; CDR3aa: CASSTGQGNQPQHF
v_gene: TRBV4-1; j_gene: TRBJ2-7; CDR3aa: CASSQTSGIAYEQYF
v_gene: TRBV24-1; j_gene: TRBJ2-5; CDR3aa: CATSDWGQGKETQYF
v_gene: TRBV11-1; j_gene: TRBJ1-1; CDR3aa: CASSHGGDVEAFF
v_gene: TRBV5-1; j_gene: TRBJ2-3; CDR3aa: CASSPGTEGTDTQYF
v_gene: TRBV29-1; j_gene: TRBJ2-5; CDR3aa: CSVAGGGARKTQYF
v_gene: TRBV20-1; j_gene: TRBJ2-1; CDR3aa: CSVRRDYNEQFF
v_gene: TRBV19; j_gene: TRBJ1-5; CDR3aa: CASSTAGSYQPQHF
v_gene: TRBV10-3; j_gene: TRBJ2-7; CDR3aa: CAVTGTSGFEQYF
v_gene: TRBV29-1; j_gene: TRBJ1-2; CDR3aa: CSAKTHRGGYGYTF
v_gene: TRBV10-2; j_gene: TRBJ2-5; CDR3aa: CASRDTGLETQYF
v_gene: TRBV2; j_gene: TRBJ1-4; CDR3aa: CASSDAEKLFF
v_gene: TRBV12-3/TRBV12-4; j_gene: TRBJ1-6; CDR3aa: CASGPGTDNSPLHF
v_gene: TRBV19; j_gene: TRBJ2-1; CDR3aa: CASSIDRASGNEQFF
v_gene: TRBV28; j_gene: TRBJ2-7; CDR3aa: CASSGDRGKYEQYF
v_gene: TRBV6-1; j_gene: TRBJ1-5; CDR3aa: CASSPRTSSNQPQHF
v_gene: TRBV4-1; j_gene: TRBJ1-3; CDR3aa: CASSQDVQRNTIYF
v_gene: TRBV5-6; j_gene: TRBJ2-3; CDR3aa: CASNRDLSSTDTQYF
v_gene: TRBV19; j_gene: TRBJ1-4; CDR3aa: CASNDGQPREKLFF
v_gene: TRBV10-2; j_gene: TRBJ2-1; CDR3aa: CASKPTGGNEQFF
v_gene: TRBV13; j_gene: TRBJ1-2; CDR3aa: CASSLRGPNYGYTF
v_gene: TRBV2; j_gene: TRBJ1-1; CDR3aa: CASSLRTGIAEAFF
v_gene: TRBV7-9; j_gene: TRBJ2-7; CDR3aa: CASSEGQAGEQYF
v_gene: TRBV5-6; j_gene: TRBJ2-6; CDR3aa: CASSTNPSSGANVLTF
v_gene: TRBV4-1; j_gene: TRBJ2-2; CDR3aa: CASSQEGYTGELFF
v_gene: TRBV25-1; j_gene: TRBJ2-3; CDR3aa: CASSDSSGIGSTQYF
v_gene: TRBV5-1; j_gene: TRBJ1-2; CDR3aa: CASSESTGPNYGYTF
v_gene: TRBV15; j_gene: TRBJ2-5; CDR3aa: CATSRVGGQGGRETQYF
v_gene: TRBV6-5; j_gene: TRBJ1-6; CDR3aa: CASISGTGGYSPLHF
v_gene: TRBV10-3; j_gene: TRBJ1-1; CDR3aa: CAISESAQYTEAFF
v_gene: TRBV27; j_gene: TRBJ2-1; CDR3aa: CASSFFMAYNEQFF
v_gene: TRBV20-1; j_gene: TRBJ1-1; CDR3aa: CSARIGPSATEAFF
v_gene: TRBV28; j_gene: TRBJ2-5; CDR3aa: CASRGGRQETQYF
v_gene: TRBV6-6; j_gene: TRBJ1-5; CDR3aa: CASTKEVVGNQPQHF
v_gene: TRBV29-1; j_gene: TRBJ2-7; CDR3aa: CSVAFNSYEQYF
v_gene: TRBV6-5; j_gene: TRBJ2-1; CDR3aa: CASSWWTGGNEQFF
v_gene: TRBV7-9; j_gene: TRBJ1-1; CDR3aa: CASSHDIGAEAFF
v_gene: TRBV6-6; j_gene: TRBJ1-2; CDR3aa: CATPGQGWFGYTF
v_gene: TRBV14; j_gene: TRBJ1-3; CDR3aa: CASSRPGQHSGNTIYF
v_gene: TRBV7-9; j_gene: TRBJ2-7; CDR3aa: CASSLPGQSSYEQYF